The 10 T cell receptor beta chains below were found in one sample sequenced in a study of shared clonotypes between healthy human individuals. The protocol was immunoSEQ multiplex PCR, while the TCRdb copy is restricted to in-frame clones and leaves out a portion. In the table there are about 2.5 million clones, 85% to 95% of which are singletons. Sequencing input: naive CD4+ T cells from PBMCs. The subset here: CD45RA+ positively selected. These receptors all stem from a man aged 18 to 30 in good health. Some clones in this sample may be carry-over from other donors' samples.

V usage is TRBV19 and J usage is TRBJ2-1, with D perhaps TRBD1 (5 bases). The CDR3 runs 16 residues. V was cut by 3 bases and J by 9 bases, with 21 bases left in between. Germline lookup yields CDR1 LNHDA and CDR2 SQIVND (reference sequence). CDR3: CASSIRRALVVGEQFF. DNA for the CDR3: TGTGCCAGTAGTATCCGCAGGGCCCTGGTGGTAGGTGAGCAGTTCTTC. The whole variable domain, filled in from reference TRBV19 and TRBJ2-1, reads DGGITQSPKYLFRKEGQNVTLSCEQNLNHDAMYWYRQDPGQGLRLIYYSQIVNDFQKGDIAEGYSVSREKKESFPLTVTSAQKNPTAFYLCASSIRRALVVGEQFFGPGTRLTVL.

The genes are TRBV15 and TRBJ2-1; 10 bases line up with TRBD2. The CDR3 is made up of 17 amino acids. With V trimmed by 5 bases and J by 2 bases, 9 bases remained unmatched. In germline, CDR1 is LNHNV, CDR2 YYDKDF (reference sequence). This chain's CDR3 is CATSLSPTSGPYNEQFF. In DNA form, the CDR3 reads TGTGCCACCAGCTTGTCGCCGACTAGCGGGCCCTACAATGAGCAGTTCTTC. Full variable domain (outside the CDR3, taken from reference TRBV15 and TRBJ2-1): DAMVIQNPRYQVTQFGKPVTLSCSQTLNHNVMYWYQQKSSQAPKLLFHYYDKDFNNEADTPDNFQSRRPNTSFCFLDIRSPGLGDTAMYLCATSLSPTSGPYNEQFFGPGTRLTVL.

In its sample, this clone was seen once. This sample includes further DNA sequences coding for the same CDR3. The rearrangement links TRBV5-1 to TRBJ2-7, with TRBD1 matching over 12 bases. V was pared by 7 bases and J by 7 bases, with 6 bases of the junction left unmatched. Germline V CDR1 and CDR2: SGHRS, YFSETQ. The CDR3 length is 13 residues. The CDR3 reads CASSGQGAGEQYF. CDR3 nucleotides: TGCGCCAGCTCGGGACAGGGGGCGGGGGAGCAGTACTTC. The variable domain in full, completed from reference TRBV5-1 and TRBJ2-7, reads KAGVTQTPRYLIKTRGQQVTLSCSPISGHRSVSWYQQTPGQGLQFLFEYFSETQRNKGNFPGRFSGRQFSNSRSEMNVSTLELGDSALYLCASSGQGAGEQYFGPGTRLTVT.

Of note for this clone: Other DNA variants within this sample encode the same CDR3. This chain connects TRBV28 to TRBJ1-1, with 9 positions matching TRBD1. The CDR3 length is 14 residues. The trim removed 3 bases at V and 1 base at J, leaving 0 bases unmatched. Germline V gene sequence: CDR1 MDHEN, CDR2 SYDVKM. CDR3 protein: CASSLTGGNTEAFF. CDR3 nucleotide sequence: TGTGCCAGCAGTTTGACAGGGGGGAACACTGAAGCTTTCTTT.

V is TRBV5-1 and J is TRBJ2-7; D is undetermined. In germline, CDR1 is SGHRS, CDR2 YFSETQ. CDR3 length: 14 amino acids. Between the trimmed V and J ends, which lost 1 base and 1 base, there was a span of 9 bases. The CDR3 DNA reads TGCGCCAGCAGCTTGTCGGCAGGATCCTACGAGCAGTACTTC. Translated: CASSLSAGSYEQYF.

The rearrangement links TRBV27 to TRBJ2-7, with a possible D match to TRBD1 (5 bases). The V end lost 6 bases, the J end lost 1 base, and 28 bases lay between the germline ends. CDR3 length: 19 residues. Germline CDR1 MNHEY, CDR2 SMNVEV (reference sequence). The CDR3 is CASSVGHQSRFFISYEQYF. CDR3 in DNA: TGTGCCAGCAGCGTCGGACACCAATCTAGGTTTTTCATATCCTACGAGCAGTACTTC.

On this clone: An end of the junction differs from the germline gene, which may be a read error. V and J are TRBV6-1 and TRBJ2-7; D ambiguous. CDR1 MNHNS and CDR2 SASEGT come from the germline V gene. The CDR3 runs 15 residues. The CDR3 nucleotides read TGTGCCAGCAGTGATGCCGCCAGCGACTCCTTCGAGCAGTACTTC. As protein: CASSDAASDSFEQYF.

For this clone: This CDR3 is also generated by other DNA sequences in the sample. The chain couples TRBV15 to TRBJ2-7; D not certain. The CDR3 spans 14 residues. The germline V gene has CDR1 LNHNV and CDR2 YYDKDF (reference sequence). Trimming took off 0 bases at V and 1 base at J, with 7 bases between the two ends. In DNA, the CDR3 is TGTGCCACCAGCAGAGACGGCGGATCCTACGAGCAGTACTTC. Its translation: CATSRDGGSYEQYF.

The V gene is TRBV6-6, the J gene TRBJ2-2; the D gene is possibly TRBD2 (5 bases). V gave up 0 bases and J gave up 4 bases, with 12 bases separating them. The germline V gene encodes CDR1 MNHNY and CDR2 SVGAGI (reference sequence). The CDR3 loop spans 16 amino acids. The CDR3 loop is CASSYSYGRGTGELFF. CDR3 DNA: TGTGCCAGCAGTTACTCGTATGGGAGAGGCACCGGGGAGCTGTTTTTT.

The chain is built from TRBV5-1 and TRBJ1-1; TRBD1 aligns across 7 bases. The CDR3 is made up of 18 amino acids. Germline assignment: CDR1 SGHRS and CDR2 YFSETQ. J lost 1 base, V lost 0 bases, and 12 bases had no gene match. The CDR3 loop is CASSLASGGGAKNTEAFF. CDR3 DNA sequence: TGCGCCAGCAGCTTGGCCTCAGGGGGTGGTGCGAAGAACACTGAAGCTTTCTTT.